What follows is one T cell receptor (beta chain) and its context. Its antigen is not identified. TCRdb's table, derived via immunoSEQ multiplex PCR, lists solely in-frame clones and lacks some. The table shows about 89,000 clones, with roughly 86% occurring only once. These data are taken from a study of T cell responses to AZD1222 COVID-19 vaccine. General study points: Two AZD1222 administrations were followed by greater Spike-specific TCR breadth and depth. Donors skewed white British and female; clonal diversity was possibly underestimated.

Trimming removed 3 bases from V and 7 bases from J, with 9 bases in between. The CDR3 sequence is 12 residues long. Germline CDR1 reads MDHEN; CDR2 reads SYDVKM. This material consisted of peripheral blood, taken 28 days after the second AZD1222 dose. The chain uses TRBV28 and TRBJ1-2; D ambiguous. The clonotype comes from an adult who received the AZD1222 COVID-19 vaccine. CDR3 DNA sequence: TGTGCCAGCAGTTTTGAGAGAAGTGGCTACACCTTC. Translation gives CASSFERSGYTF.